This is a list of T cell receptor beta chains from one sample in a study of Tregs in tolerant kidney transplant recipients. The table came from immunoSEQ multiplex PCR; TCRdb's copy has only in-frame clones and leaves some out. The profile covers fewer than 150,000 clones, with 92% appearing a single time and approximately 0.59% taken by the ten largest. Sequencing used CD4+ T cells from blood. Receptors were obtained from a human donor in good health. CDR3s include the opening cysteine and the closing phenylalanine or tryptophan. The D gene is left open where the match is weak. The size entry is marked missing in some rows and otherwise reads once, few, many or a size class.

CDR3aa: CASSYSGTGVTYEQYF
CDR3nt: TGTGCCAGCAGTTACTCAGGGACAGGGGTAACCTACGAGCAGTACTTC
d_gene: TRBD1
j_gene: TRBJ2-7
abundance: .
v_gene: TRBV6-5

CDR3aa: CASSEGLAGSTDTQYF
CDR3nt: TGCGCCAGCAGTGAGGGCCTAGCGGGAAGCACAGATACGCAGTATTTT
d_gene: TRBD2
j_gene: TRBJ2-3
abundance: .
v_gene: TRBV10-1

CDR3aa: CASSFDRGYYNEQFF
CDR3nt: TGCGCCAGCAGCTTCGACAGGGGATACTACAATGAGCAGTTCTTC
d_gene: TRBD1
j_gene: TRBJ2-1
abundance: .
v_gene: TRBV5-1

CDR3aa: CASIRQGGEQYF
CDR3nt: TGTGCCAGCATTCGACAGGGCGGCGAGCAGTACTTC
d_gene: TRBD1
j_gene: TRBJ2-7
abundance: few
v_gene: TRBV2

CDR3aa: CASSFLGDSNYGYTF
CDR3nt: TGCGCCAGCAGCTTCCTAGGGGACTCTAACTATGGCTACACCTTC
d_gene: .
j_gene: TRBJ1-2
abundance: .
v_gene: TRBV5-1

CDR3aa: CASSHLGGETEAFF
CDR3nt: TGTGCCAGCAGCCATCTCGGGGGGGAGACTGAAGCTTTCTTT
d_gene: .
j_gene: TRBJ1-1
abundance: .
v_gene: TRBV14

CDR3aa: CASSYLNEQFF
CDR3nt: TGTGCCAGCAGTTACCTTAATGAGCAGTTCTTC
d_gene: .
j_gene: TRBJ2-1
abundance: .
v_gene: TRBV6-5

CDR3aa: CASSLVPASNYNEQFF
CDR3nt: TGTGCCAGCAGCTTAGTGCCCGCGAGCAACTACAATGAGCAGTTCTTC
d_gene: .
j_gene: TRBJ2-1
abundance: .
v_gene: TRBV7-2

CDR3aa: CASSRTQGENEKLFF
CDR3nt: TGCGCCAGCAGCCGGACCCAGGGGGAAAATGAAAAACTGTTTTTT
d_gene: TRBD1
j_gene: TRBJ1-4
abundance: once
v_gene: TRBV4-1

CDR3aa: CASSTPAEGKNIQYF
CDR3nt: TGTGCCAGCAGTACCCCGGCAGAAGGCAAAAACATTCAGTACTTC
d_gene: .
j_gene: TRBJ2-4
abundance: .
v_gene: TRBV6-5

CDR3aa: CASSRTVNQPQHF
CDR3nt: TGTGCCAGCAGCAGGACAGTTAATCAGCCCCAGCATTTT
d_gene: .
j_gene: TRBJ1-5
abundance: .
v_gene: TRBV13

CDR3aa: CSVSTGENLFF
CDR3nt: TGCAGCGTTTCTACCGGCGAAAACCTGTTTTTT
d_gene: .
j_gene: TRBJ1-4
abundance: .
v_gene: TRBV29-1

CDR3aa: CAIGGTSGRETQYF
CDR3nt: TGTGCCATCGGGGGGACTAGCGGGAGGGAGACCCAGTACTTC
d_gene: TRBD2
j_gene: TRBJ2-5
abundance: .
v_gene: TRBV10-3

CDR3aa: CASSGGHPREIGYNEQFF
CDR3nt: TGTGCCAGCAGTGGTGGTCATCCGAGGGAAATTGGTTACAATGAGCAGTTCTTC
d_gene: .
j_gene: TRBJ2-1
abundance: once
v_gene: TRBV6-1

CDR3aa: CASRGEAVNTGELFF
CDR3nt: TGTGCCAGCAGGGGAGAGGCAGTGAACACCGGGGAGCTGTTTTTT
d_gene: .
j_gene: TRBJ2-2
abundance: .
v_gene: TRBV2

CDR3aa: CASRSNSGWTQYF
CDR3nt: TGTGCCAGCAGAAGCAATAGCGGGTGGACCCAGTACTTC
d_gene: TRBD2
j_gene: TRBJ2-5
abundance: .
v_gene: TRBV2

CDR3aa: CASIRGGALDTQYF
CDR3nt: TGTGCCAGCATACGGGGGGGGGCCCTGGATACGCAGTATTTT
d_gene: TRBD2
j_gene: TRBJ2-3
abundance: .
v_gene: TRBV25-1

CDR3aa: CASSVSGTGRAEAFF
CDR3nt: TGTGCCAGCAGCGTCTCCGGGACAGGGAGAGCTGAAGCTTTCTTT
d_gene: TRBD1
j_gene: TRBJ1-1
abundance: .
v_gene: TRBV9

CDR3aa: CASSPPLSVGNQPQHF
CDR3nt: TGTGCCAGCAGCCCGCCCCTATCGGTGGGGAATCAGCCCCAGCATTTT
d_gene: .
j_gene: TRBJ1-5
abundance: once
v_gene: TRBV7-9

CDR3aa: CASSDWGSSYEQYF
CDR3nt: TGCGCCAGCAGTGATTGGGGGAGCTCCTACGAGCAGTACTTC
d_gene: .
j_gene: TRBJ2-7
abundance: .
v_gene: TRBV10-1

CDR3aa: CASSFGVSRGYTF
CDR3nt: TGTGCCAGCAGCTTTGGGGTCTCTAGGGGCTACACCTTC
d_gene: .
j_gene: TRBJ1-2
abundance: .
v_gene: TRBV7-2

CDR3aa: CSARIQGVAFF
CDR3nt: TGCAGTGCTAGAATACAGGGGGTGGCTTTCTTT
d_gene: TRBD1
j_gene: TRBJ1-1
abundance: few
v_gene: TRBV20-1

CDR3aa: CASSQGLEVETQYF
CDR3nt: TGTGCCAGCAGCCAAGGACTAGAGGTGGAGACCCAGTACTTC
d_gene: .
j_gene: TRBJ2-5
abundance: .
v_gene: TRBV4-2

CDR3aa: CASSLFGVTNTGELFF
CDR3nt: TGTGCCAGCAGCTTATTTGGGGTTACGAACACCGGGGAGCTGTTTTTT
d_gene: .
j_gene: TRBJ2-2
abundance: .
v_gene: TRBV7-6

CDR3aa: CAWSVLGTGGDEQFF
CDR3nt: TGTGCCTGGAGTGTACTAGGGACAGGGGGCGATGAGCAGTTCTTC
d_gene: TRBD1
j_gene: TRBJ2-1
abundance: .
v_gene: TRBV30

CDR3aa: CASSIDRGTSGSNEQFF
CDR3nt: TGTGCCAGTAGTATAGATCGAGGGACTAGCGGGAGTAATGAGCAGTTCTTC
d_gene: TRBD2
j_gene: TRBJ2-1
abundance: .
v_gene: TRBV19

CDR3aa: CASSFQKAADTQYF
CDR3nt: TGTGCCAGCAGCTTTCAGAAAGCGGCAGATACGCAGTATTTT
d_gene: .
j_gene: TRBJ2-3
abundance: .
v_gene: TRBV5-4

CDR3aa: CASSAARGGGTEAFF
CDR3nt: TGTGCCAGCAGCGCCGCGCGAGGGGGAGGCACTGAAGCTTTCTTT
d_gene: .
j_gene: TRBJ1-1
abundance: .
v_gene: TRBV5-6

CDR3aa: CASSLAGVGEKLFF
CDR3nt: TGCGCCAGCAGCTTGGCCGGGGTAGGGGAAAAACTGTTTTTT
d_gene: .
j_gene: TRBJ1-4
abundance: .
v_gene: TRBV5-1

CDR3aa: CASSEGLAGSLDTQYF
CDR3nt: TGTGCCAGCAGTGAAGGACTAGCGGGAAGCCTCGATACGCAGTATTTT
d_gene: TRBD2
j_gene: TRBJ2-3
abundance: .
v_gene: TRBV2

CDR3aa: CASSVRPAALAGEETQYF
CDR3nt: TGTGCCAGCAGCGTACGTCCAGCCGCACTAGCGGGGGAAGAGACCCAGTACTTC
d_gene: TRBD2
j_gene: TRBJ2-5
abundance: .
v_gene: TRBV9

CDR3aa: CASSEGRRGVTDTQYF
CDR3nt: TGCGCCAGCAGTGAGGGACGGCGGGGAGTCACAGATACGCAGTATTTT
d_gene: .
j_gene: TRBJ2-3
abundance: .
v_gene: TRBV10-1

CDR3aa: CASSVALGSRYGYTF
CDR3nt: TGTGCCAGCAGCGTAGCTCTAGGGTCTCGATATGGCTACACCTTC
d_gene: .
j_gene: TRBJ1-2
abundance: .
v_gene: TRBV9

CDR3aa: CASSLQGRRAYEQYF
CDR3nt: TGTGCCAGCAGCTTACAGGGGCGGCGAGCCTACGAGCAGTACTTC
d_gene: .
j_gene: TRBJ2-7
abundance: .
v_gene: TRBV7-8

CDR3aa: CASSYSRRGDYGYTF
CDR3nt: TGTGCCAGCAGTTACTCGCGCAGGGGGGACTATGGCTACACCTTC
d_gene: TRBD1
j_gene: TRBJ1-2
abundance: .
v_gene: TRBV6-6

CDR3aa: CASSRYRAYEQYF
CDR3nt: TGTGCCAGCAGCCGATACAGGGCCTACGAGCAGTACTTC
d_gene: .
j_gene: TRBJ2-7
abundance: .
v_gene: TRBV7-6

CDR3aa: CASSLGGGGDTQYF
CDR3nt: TGTGCCAGCAGCTTGGGCGGGGGGGGAGATACGCAGTATTTT
d_gene: TRBD2
j_gene: TRBJ2-3
abundance: .
v_gene: TRBV6-5

CDR3aa: CASSLADRDLAEAFF
CDR3nt: TGCGCCAGCAGCTTGGCGGACAGGGACTTAGCTGAAGCTTTCTTT
d_gene: TRBD1
j_gene: TRBJ1-1
abundance: once
v_gene: TRBV5-1

CDR3aa: CASSTGSGNTIYF
CDR3nt: TGTGCCAGCAGCACAGGGTCGGGAAACACCATATATTTT
d_gene: .
j_gene: TRBJ1-3
abundance: .
v_gene: TRBV6-5

CDR3aa: CASSLDWRGAGYNEQFF
CDR3nt: TGTGCCAGCAGCTTAGACTGGCGGGGGGCGGGTTACAATGAGCAGTTCTTC
d_gene: TRBD2
j_gene: TRBJ2-1
abundance: .
v_gene: TRBV7-6

CDR3aa: CASGDRANYGYTF
CDR3nt: TGTGCCAGCGGGGACAGGGCCAACTATGGCTACACCTTC
d_gene: TRBD1
j_gene: TRBJ1-2
abundance: .
v_gene: TRBV2

CDR3aa: CASSHGAQGGNEKLFF
CDR3nt: TGCGCCAGCAGCCACGGGGCGCAGGGCGGTAATGAAAAACTGTTTTTT
d_gene: .
j_gene: TRBJ1-4
abundance: .
v_gene: TRBV5-1

CDR3aa: CAIREGQNTDTQYF
CDR3nt: TGTGCCATCAGGGAGGGACAGAACACAGATACGCAGTATTTT
d_gene: .
j_gene: TRBJ2-3
abundance: few
v_gene: TRBV10-3

CDR3aa: CASSKAPVRSNQPQHF
CDR3nt: TGTGCCAGCAGCAAAGCTCCTGTCAGGAGCAATCAGCCCCAGCATTTT
d_gene: .
j_gene: TRBJ1-5
abundance: .
v_gene: TRBV21-1

CDR3aa: CASSQAPLGGSYEQYF
CDR3nt: TGCGCCAGCAGCCAAGCTCCGTTGGGCGGCTCCTACGAGCAGTACTTC
d_gene: .
j_gene: TRBJ2-7
abundance: .
v_gene: TRBV4-1

CDR3aa: CASSQGGAKNIQYF
CDR3nt: TGTGCCAGCAGTCAGGGGGGGGCCAAAAACATTCAGTACTTC
d_gene: .
j_gene: TRBJ2-4
abundance: .
v_gene: TRBV5-4

CDR3aa: CASSSNAPGQIYEQYF
CDR3nt: TGTGCCAGCAGCTCGAATGCTCCGGGACAGATCTACGAGCAGTACTTC
d_gene: TRBD1
j_gene: TRBJ2-7
abundance: .
v_gene: TRBV7-9

CDR3aa: CASSPGRREADTQYF
CDR3nt: TGTGCCAGCAGCCCCGGACGCCGAGAGGCAGATACGCAGTATTTT
d_gene: .
j_gene: TRBJ2-3
abundance: .
v_gene: TRBV7-6

CDR3aa: CASSYLGSVTDTQYF
CDR3nt: TGTGCCAGCAGTTACTTAGGCTCTGTCACAGATACGCAGTATTTT
d_gene: .
j_gene: TRBJ2-3
abundance: .
v_gene: TRBV6-4

CDR3aa: CASSRTSGGTDTQYF
CDR3nt: TGTGCCAGCAGCCGGACTAGCGGGGGCACAGATACGCAGTATTTT
d_gene: TRBD2
j_gene: TRBJ2-3
abundance: once
v_gene: TRBV9

CDR3aa: CASSLGGTDTEAFF
CDR3nt: TGCGCCAGCAGCTTGGGGGGGACGGACACTGAAGCTTTCTTT
d_gene: .
j_gene: TRBJ1-1
abundance: .
v_gene: TRBV5-1

CDR3aa: CASSLGAAGYSYEQYF
CDR3nt: TGTGCCAGCAGCTTAGGCGCGGCAGGGTACTCCTACGAGCAGTACTTC
d_gene: .
j_gene: TRBJ2-7
abundance: .
v_gene: TRBV11-2

CDR3aa: CASSSFGGIGYGYTF
CDR3nt: TGTGCCAGCAGTTCCTTCGGGGGTATCGGTTATGGCTACACCTTC
d_gene: .
j_gene: TRBJ1-2
abundance: .
v_gene: TRBV6-6

CDR3aa: CASSVAGMTTGGGKQETQYF
CDR3nt: TGTGCCAGCAGCGTAGCTGGTATGACGACAGGGGGCGGGAAACAAGAGACCCAGTACTTC
d_gene: TRBD1
j_gene: TRBJ2-5
abundance: .
v_gene: TRBV9

CDR3aa: CASSPRTGPNQPQHF
CDR3nt: TGTGCCAGCAGTCCCCGGACAGGGCCCAATCAGCCCCAGCATTTT
d_gene: TRBD1
j_gene: TRBJ1-5
abundance: .
v_gene: TRBV6-1